This T cell receptor (gamma chain) was identified during a study of gamma-delta chains in newborns, infants, children. The CDR3 length is 13 residues. Germline V gene sequence: CDR1 EGSTGY, CDR2 YDSYTSSV. V was pared by 0 bases and J by 6 bases, with 5 bases of the junction left unmatched. TCRdb repeated clone calling on the reads with CATT. The sample yields about 2,200 gamma-chain clones, about 32% seen once. The receptor's source is a child who was a newborn, infant or young child, either healthy, febrile or measles-vaccinated (not recorded which). Input material: blood. The rearrangement joins TRGV4 to TRGJ1 or TRGJ2. The CDR3 region has the DNA TGTGCCACCTGGGATGGGCATGGTTATAAGAAACTCTTT. Amino acids: CATWDGHGYKKLF.